The 25 T cell receptor beta chains given below trace back to one sample, sequenced in a study of post-analysis software for immune sequencing data. Findings and caveats of the study: A few TRBV segments (TRBV5-6, TRBV5-1 and TRBV20-1 among them) occurred more frequently in patients than in controls.

Unique molecular identifiers tagged the TCR beta cDNA libraries. Via MiXCR, TCRdb re-called the PCR reads, giving one row per CDR3 protein. The data show roughly 870,000 distinct CDR3 sequences, with 53% seen just once and approximately 4.3% held by the top ten. Their antigens remain unidentified. The sample comprised blood. The receptor set was obtained from a girl aged 5 to 17 with multiple sclerosis.

The chain carries TRBV12-3 or TRBV12-4 and TRBJ1-2, with a weak D call TRBD1 (5 bases). The length of the CDR3 is 13 residues. V gave up 3 bases and J gave up 3 bases, with 8 bases separating them. CDR3 sequence reads: CASSFGTDYGYTF. The CDR3 nucleotides read TGTGCCAGCAGTTTCGGGACGGACTATGGCTACACCTTC.

This clonotype came up a few times. J is TRBJ2-7 and V is TRBV6-6, with 8 bases that match TRBD1. The CDR3 spans 14 residues. Germline loops: CDR1 MNHNY, CDR2 SVGAGI (reference sequence). V shed 6 bases, J shed 6 bases, and the junction held 10 bases outside the gene matches. CDR3 amino acids: CASRWGTGGSEQYF. The CDR3 nucleotides read TGTGCCAGCAGATGGGGGACAGGTGGGAGCGAGCAGTACTTC.

V and J are TRBV30 and TRBJ2-5; D is perhaps TRBD2 (6 bases). The CDR3 runs to 13 residues. Trimming took 3 bases from V and 11 from J, leaving 19 bases between them. The germline gives CDR1 GTSNPN, CDR2 SVGIG (reference sequence). The CDR3 region has the DNA TGTGCCTGGAGCCGCCTCAGCCCTCGGGAGCAGTACTTC. It codes for CAWSRLSPREQYF.

The J gene is TRBJ2-7, the V gene TRBV20-1; D may correspond to TRBD1 or TRBD2 (5 bases each). There are 12 residues in the CDR3. The V gene lost 6 bases and the J gene lost 2 bases, with 11 bases spanning the gap. CDR1 and CDR2 (germline): DFQATT, SNEGSKA (reference sequence). The CDR3 DNA follows: TGCAGTGCGGCCCGAGGGGCCTACGAGCAGTACTTC. Translated, it gives CSAARGAYEQYF.

This sequence joins TRBV7-2 and TRBJ2-7; 8 bases line up with TRBD2. The CDR3 loop spans 15 amino acids. The germline CDR1 and CDR2 sequences are SGHTA and FQGNSA. The J segment lost 3 bases and the V segment lost 2 bases, leaving 6 bases of the junction unmatched. The CDR3 sequence: CASSLPPAGVYEQYF. CDR3 sequence (DNA): TGTGCCAGCAGCTTACCACCAGCGGGAGTCTACGAGCAGTACTTC.

The V and J genes are TRBV12-3 or TRBV12-4 and TRBJ2-5; 11 positions match TRBD2. Losses at the gene ends were 0 bases for V and 2 bases for J; bases not matched to a gene: 5. The CDR3 loop spans 17 amino acids. CDR3 loop: CASSLAGGLAVQETQYF. CDR3 bases: TGTGCCAGCAGTTTAGCGGGGGGACTAGCGGTACAAGAGACCCAGTACTTC.

This clonotype was seen more than once but under ten times. The rearrangement links TRBV4-2 to TRBJ2-6, with 11 bases aligning to TRBD1. From germline, CDR1 is LGHNA and CDR2 YNFKEQ. The trim removed 1 base at V and 0 bases at J, leaving 2 bases unmatched. The CDR3 is 18 amino acids. CDR3 loop: CASSQGDRGASGANVLTF. Written as DNA, the CDR3 is TGTGCCAGCAGCCAAGGGGACAGGGGGGCCTCTGGGGCCAACGTCCTGACTTTC.

This chain uses TRBV7-6 with TRBJ2-1, with 7 positions matching TRBD1. CDR1 is SGHVS and CDR2 is FNYEAQ in the germline V gene. After removal of 0 bases from V and 6 bases from J, the junction contained 5 bases not matched to a gene. The CDR3 runs 15 residues. CDR3: CASSLAGGYSNEQFF. In DNA, the CDR3 is TGTGCCAGCAGCTTAGCAGGGGGCTACTCCAATGAGCAGTTCTTC.

This chain joins TRBV9 and TRBJ2-1; D may be TRBD2 (7 bases). V lost 4 bases and J lost 7, with 21 bases in between. This CDR3 has 16 amino acids. Germline CDR1 SGDLS, CDR2 YYNGEE. DNA for the CDR3: TGTGCCAGCAGCTACTGGGGGGCGGGAGCACGGAATGAGCAGTTCTTC. This sequence encodes CASSYWGAGARNEQFF.

This clonotype was counted between two and nine times. The chain links TRBV12-5 to TRBJ2-5; D might be TRBD1 (5 bases). The V gene lost 4 bases and the J gene lost 6 bases, with 15 bases spanning the gap. The CDR3 contains 14 residues. Per the germline V gene, CDR1 is LGHNT and CDR2 is FRNRAP. DNA of the CDR3: TGTGCTAGTGGTTCGGCAACAGGCTGGAAGACCCAGTACTTC. It yields the protein CASGSATGWKTQYF.

This rearrangement joins TRBV29-1 to TRBJ2-5; 10 bases line up with TRBD1. The junction had 8 bases not matched to a gene; V was cut back by 6 bases and J by 7 bases. This CDR3 spans 13 amino acids. CDR1 and CDR2 from the germline V gene are SQVTM and ANQGSEA. Here the CDR3 reads CSVDRGRGGTQYF. CDR3 in DNA: TGCAGCGTCGACAGGGGGCGCGGGGGGACCCAGTACTTC.

The chain combines TRBV10-3 with TRBJ1-2; maybe TRBD1 (5 bases). This CDR3 is built from 15 residues. V lost 3 bases, J lost 3 bases, and 14 bases lay in between. CDR1 is ENHRY and CDR2 is SYGVKD in the germline V gene. DNA of the CDR3: TGTGCCATCAGTGACCGACTGGACACGTACTATGGCTACACCTTC. Translating it yields CAISDRLDTYYGYTF.

The CDR3 region is CASTPGPSVYEQYF. CDR3 DNA: TGTGCCAGCACTCCGGGTCCCTCCGTCTACGAGCAGTACTTC. The gene calls are TRBV28 and TRBJ2-4; D not certain. The closer fit of TRBJ2-7 to the DNA end suggests the J call may be wrong. The germline gives CDR1 MDHEN, CDR2 SYDVKM. The CDR3 spans 14 residues.

This clonotype came up a few times. V usage is TRBV7-7 and J usage is TRBJ2-1; 10 bases match TRBD1. V gave up 1 base and J gave up 9 bases; unmatched junction bases: 3. This CDR3 has 14 amino acids. The germline CDR1 and CDR2 sequences are SSHAT and FNYEAQ (reference sequence). The CDR3 nucleotides are TGTGCCAGCAGCTTAGGACAGGGGGCACGTGAGCAGTTCTTC. It yields the protein CASSLGQGAREQFF.

This clonotype was counted only a few times. V is TRBV29-1 and J is TRBJ2-3, with D perhaps being TRBD1 or TRBD2 (5 bases each). The germline V gene encodes CDR1 SQVTM and CDR2 ANQGSEA. V gave up 7 bases and J gave up 5 bases, with 16 bases separating them. This CDR3 spans 13 amino acids. In DNA, the CDR3 is TGCAGCGCCCGAGGGACGACTGGAGATACGCAGTATTTT. It yields the protein CSARGTTGDTQYF.

This chain joins TRBV7-8 and TRBJ2-7, with TRBD2 matching 14 bases. The CDR3 covers 18 residues. The V and J ends lost 8 bases and 0 bases, in that order; junction bases with no gene match: 12. Per germline, CDR1 SGHVS and CDR2 FQNEAQ. Here the CDR3 DNA reads TGTGCCAGCGGCCCTAGGACTAGCGGGAGGAGGTTCTCCTACGAGCAGTACTTC. Protein: CASGPRTSGRRFSYEQYF.

The chain links TRBV20-1 to TRBJ2-3, with a weak D call TRBD2 (6 bases). CDR3 length: 15 residues. The V end lost 5 bases, the J end lost 3 bases, and 18 bases lay between the germline ends. In germline, CDR1 is DFQATT, CDR2 SNEGSKA (reference sequence). CDR3 coding DNA: TGCAGTGCTCAAAGGCCGTCGGGAGCGACAGATACGCAGTATTTT. Translation gives CSAQRPSGATDTQYF.

The rearrangement joins TRBV11-3 to TRBJ2-3, with 8 bases lining up with TRBD2. V lost 0 bases and J lost 2; bases outside the gene matches: 7. The CDR3 is made up of 17 amino acids. Germline lookup yields CDR1 SGHNT and CDR2 YENEEA. The CDR3 here is CASSLDQLAEITDTQYF. The CDR3 coding sequence is TGTGCCAGCAGCTTAGATCAACTAGCGGAGATCACAGATACGCAGTATTTT.

The sample holds a few counts of this clonotype. The rearrangement joins TRBV29-1 to TRBJ2-6, with 7 bases lining up with TRBD2. The V gene's germline CDR1 is SQVTM and CDR2 ANQGSEA. The CDR3 spans 14 residues. V gave up 4 bases and J gave up 0 bases; unmatched junction bases: 0. The CDR3: CSVGGGSGANVLTF. CDR3 nucleotide sequence: TGCAGCGTTGGGGGGGGCTCTGGGGCCAACGTCCTGACTTTC.

V is TRBV3-1 and J is TRBJ2-7; a possible D gene is TRBD1 (6 bases). There are 14 residues in the CDR3. CDR1 is LGHDT and CDR2 is YNNKEL in the germline V gene (reference sequence). V was clipped by 4 bases and J by 2 bases, with 12 bases between them. In DNA, the CDR3 is TGTGCCAGCAGCCCCAGGGGCTCAGCCTACGAGCAGTACTTC. Protein sequence: CASSPRGSAYEQYF.

The V call is TRBV29-1, the J call TRBJ2-3; D remains ambiguous. Germline-derived CDR1 and CDR2 are SQVTM and ANQGSEA. This CDR3 contains 14 residues. Trimming took 5 bases from V and 0 from J, leaving 12 bases between them. The CDR3 is CSVTYLGSTDTQYF. CDR3 DNA sequence: TGCAGCGTTACCTACCTAGGGAGCACAGATACGCAGTATTTT.

This chain connects TRBV27 to TRBJ1-2; D is unresolved. The CDR3 loop spans 13 amino acids. V was clipped by 5 bases and J by 0 bases, with 7 bases between them. From germline, CDR1 is MNHEY and CDR2 SMNVEV (reference sequence). The CDR3 DNA reads as TGTGCCAGCAGTGCCTCAGCTAACTATGGCTACACCTTC. The encoded protein is CASSASANYGYTF.

The chain links TRBV10-2 to TRBJ1-1; unclear D gene. The germline gives CDR1 WSHSY, CDR2 SAAADI. Trimming removed 6 bases from V and 7 bases from J, with 15 bases in between. The CDR3 spans 13 residues. The CDR3 DNA reads as TGCGCCAGCAGGACTCTCCAGGTTGGTGAAGCTTTCTTT. It encodes CASRTLQVGEAFF.

J is TRBJ2-1 and V is TRBV5-1, with TRBD1 as a possible D gene (6 bases). Germline CDR1 and CDR2: SGHRS and YFSETQ. The CDR3 contains 15 residues. V lost 4 bases and J lost 2, with 13 bases in between. CDR3 bases: TGCGCCAGCAGCGTGGGGCAGGGGCCCTACAATGAGCAGTTCTTC. Translation: CASSVGQGPYNEQFF.

This clonotype is a singleton in its sample. The chain links TRBV5-1 to TRBJ1-2; D uncertain. Germline V gives CDR1 SGHRS, CDR2 YFSETQ. The CDR3 loop spans 15 amino acids. Trimming pared 4 bases from V and 3 bases from J, leaving 16 bases between. The CDR3 sequence is CASSPSGEYDYGYTF. CDR3 DNA: TGCGCCAGCAGCCCGTCCGGGGAATACGACTATGGCTACACCTTC.